These 10 T cell receptor beta chains came from one sample sequenced in a study of shared clonotypes between healthy human individuals. Assay used: immunoSEQ multiplex PCR; TCRdb lists only in-frame clones, some missing. The profile shows some 2,000,000 clones, 95% of them singletons. Sequenced material: naive CD4+ T cells sorted from blood. Regarding subset: CD45RA+ positively selected. The receptors originated from a man between 18 and 29 years old in good health.

The chain carries TRBV7-6 and TRBJ2-5, with 14 positions matching TRBD2. Germline-derived CDR1 and CDR2 are SGHVS and FNYEAQ. The CDR3 totals 18 residues. V lost 3 bases to trimming and J lost 5 bases; unmatched junction nucleotides: 11. The CDR3: CASSFVPGLAGVGETQYF. CDR3 nucleotides: TGTGCCAGCAGCTTCGTTCCGGGACTAGCGGGAGTGGGGGAGACCCAGTACTTC.

The V and J genes are TRBV28 and TRBJ2-3; unclear D gene. V shed 10 bases and J shed 0 bases, with 17 bases lying between them. This CDR3 has 15 residues. In germline, CDR1 is MDHEN, CDR2 SYDVKM. The CDR3 sequence is CATTKTGPSTDTQYF. CDR3 DNA: TGTGCCACCACAAAGACCGGGCCGAGCACAGATACGCAGTATTTT.

The chain employs TRBV5-4 and TRBJ2-5; 12 bases align to TRBD2. This CDR3 contains 15 residues. Germline CDR1 SGHNT, CDR2 YYREEE (reference sequence). V gave up 5 bases and J gave up 4 bases; unmatched junction bases: 6. The CDR3 here is CASSLLAGGVETQYF. The CDR3, as DNA: TGTGCCAGCAGTTTGCTAGCGGGGGGGGTAGAGACCCAGTACTTC. Drawing the rest from reference TRBV5-4 and TRBJ2-5, the complete variable domain is ETGVTQSPTHLIKTRGQQVTLRCSSQSGHNTVSWYQQALGQGPQFIFQYYREEENGRGNFPPRFSGLQFPNYSSELNVNALELDDSALYLCASSLLAGGVETQYFGPGTRLLVL.

J is TRBJ1-4 and V is TRBV28; a possible D gene is TRBD1 (5 bases). This CDR3 contains 15 residues. The V end was cut by 6 bases, the J end by 4 bases, with 15 bases between. CDR1 MDHEN and CDR2 SYDVKM come from the germline V gene. CDR3 amino acids: CASRFLQAGNEKLFF. CDR3 bases: TGTGCCAGCAGATTTCTACAGGCCGGTAATGAAAAACTGTTTTTT.

The CDR3 nucleotides are TGTGCCAGCAGCCGGAGTAAAGAGGTGAGGCCGGGGAATGAGCAGTTCTTC. This translates into CASSRSKEVRPGNEQFF. The chain uses TRBV5-4 and TRBJ2-1; a weak D match, TRBD2 (5 bases). V lost 4 bases and J lost 7, with 24 bases in between. The germline CDR1 and CDR2 sequences are SGHNT and YYREEE (reference sequence). The CDR3 runs 17 residues.

The chain is built from TRBV6-5 and TRBJ2-7; 13 bases fit TRBD2. V shed 1 base and J 4 bases; nucleotides not matched to a gene: 4. From germline, CDR1 is MNHEY and CDR2 SVGAGI. The CDR3 has 16 residues. CDR3 protein: CASSYWGLAGSYEQYF. The DNA for the CDR3 is TGTGCCAGCAGTTACTGGGGACTAGCGGGAAGTTACGAGCAGTACTTC.

The chain combines TRBV4-1 with TRBJ1-5; 10 nucleotides align to TRBD1. Trimming at V came to 2 bases and at J to 4 bases, leaving 8 bases not matched to a gene. The CDR3 has 17 residues. CDR1 and CDR2 from the germline V gene are MGHRA and YSYEKL. The DNA of the CDR3 is TGCGCCAGCAGCCAAACGGGACGGGGACAGGGGAATCAGCCCCAGCATTTT. Protein: CASSQTGRGQGNQPQHF.

The genes are TRBV10-3 and TRBJ1-5, with a tentative D call TRBD1 (5 bases). The CDR3 has 15 residues. Germline values: CDR1 ENHRY, CDR2 SYGVKD. V lost 10 bases and J lost 3, with 19 bases in between. The CDR3 is CATPLGQGYNQPQHF. DNA for the CDR3: TGTGCCACCCCGTTAGGGCAGGGCTACAATCAGCCCCAGCATTTT.

Note on this clone: Other DNA sequences in this sample translate to the same CDR3. The genes are TRBV29-1 and TRBJ2-7; TRBD1 matches 9 bases. Germline V gene data show CDR1 as SQVTM and CDR2 as ANQGSEA. CDR3 length equals 12 residues. Germline trimming cut 6 bases from V and 1 base from J; bases unmatched to any gene: 1. The CDR3 loop is CSVGTGSYEQYF. CDR3 bases: TGCAGCGTGGGGACAGGGTCCTACGAGCAGTACTTC.

This clone showed up just a few times. This chain uses TRBV6-5 with TRBJ2-7; D might be TRBD1 (6 bases). CDR1 is MNHEY and CDR2 is SVGAGI in the germline V gene. The CDR3 loop spans 13 amino acids. V was shortened by 5 bases and J by 3 bases, with 11 bases between the two germline ends. For the CDR3, the DNA is TGTGCCAGCAGTCTCGGCAGGGGCTACGAGCAGTACTTC. Its protein product is CASSLGRGYEQYF.